These 2 T cell receptor beta chains share one sample of origin, sequenced in a study of CD8 T cells in ankylosing spondylitis. TCRdb called the 5' RACE reads again in MiXCR, with one record for every CDR3 protein. The data show fewer than 250,000 distinct CDR3 sequences, more than 9% seen once. The sample was blood, either unsorted or a sorted T cell fraction (not recorded which). These receptors were collected from a male donor with ankylosing spondylitis or in good health (not recorded which).

This clonotype was seen repeatedly, ten times or more. The chain joins TRBV20-1 to TRBJ1-5, with D possibly being TRBD1 (6 bases). In germline, CDR1 is DFQATT, CDR2 SNEGSKA (reference sequence). V lost 1 base and J 0 bases, leaving 10 bases between the germline ends. This CDR3 has 15 amino acids. CDR3 sequence reads: CSARATRGSNQPQHF. In DNA form, the CDR3 reads TGCAGTGCTAGAGCTACCAGGGGTAGCAATCAGCCCCAGCATTTT.

There are a few counts of this clonotype. The chain couples TRBV4-1 to TRBJ2-7; D ambiguous. The germline V and J ends were trimmed by 0 bases and 3 bases, with 12 bases remaining between them. Looked up from germline, CDR1 is MGHRA and CDR2 is YSYEKL. The CDR3 is made up of 15 amino acids. The CDR3 protein is CASSQDSLVFYEQYF. CDR3 coding DNA: TGCGCCAGCAGCCAAGATAGCCTAGTTTTCTACGAGCAGTACTTC.